These T cell receptor beta chains were read from a single sample in a study of blood T cell repertoires in COVID-19. Clones were sequenced by immunoSEQ multiplex PCR, and TCRdb holds only the in-frame ones, with some missing. The table lists a few hundred thousand clones, approximately 85% of them singletons. The sample was peripheral blood. The source of these receptors is a human donor in a cohort sampled during active COVID-19. The CDR3 runs from the conserved cysteine through the conserved F or W. D genes are given only for firm matches. Clone sizes are given selectively: once, few, many, or a class where the clone is expanded.

CDR3aa	CDR3nt	v_gene	j_gene	abundance	d_gene
CASSYLGTGGNQPQHF	TGTGCCAGCAGTTACTTAGGGACAGGGGGCAATCAGCCCCAGCATTTT	TRBV6-2/TRBV6-3	TRBJ1-5	.	TRBD1
CASSHLAGGSDTQYF	TGTGCCAGCAGCCACCTAGCGGGAGGATCGGATACGCAGTATTTT	TRBV11-2	TRBJ2-3	.	TRBD2
CASSTDREGIDEQYF	TGTGCCAGTAGTACGGACAGGGAAGGTATCGACGAGCAGTACTTC	TRBV19	TRBJ2-7	.	TRBD1
CASSVTGGYNEQFF	TGCGCCAGCAGTGTAACGGGGGGGTACAATGAGCAGTTCTTC	TRBV10-2	TRBJ2-1	.	TRBD2
CASSPYNSPLHF	TGTGCCAGCAGTCCTTATAATTCACCCCTCCACTTT	TRBV27	TRBJ1-6	.	.
CATSDPGTGGGEKLFF	TGTGCCACCAGTGACCCTGGGACAGGCGGTGGTGAAAAACTGTTTTTT	TRBV24-1	TRBJ1-4	.	TRBD1
CASSHPWDRETYEQYF	TGTGCCAGCAGCCACCCTTGGGACAGGGAGACCTACGAGCAGTACTTC	TRBV3-1/TRBV3-2	TRBJ2-7	.	TRBD1
CASSYRDRANSPLHF	TGTGCCAGCAGTTACCGGGACAGAGCCAATTCACCCCTCCACTTT	TRBV6-5	TRBJ1-6	.	TRBD1
CASSFSIGAREKLFF	TGTGCCAGCAGCTTTTCAATAGGGGCTCGTGAAAAACTGTTTTTT	TRBV7-6	TRBJ1-4	once	.
CASSVESRFGYGYTF	TGTGCCAGCAGCGTAGAGTCCCGCTTCGGGTATGGCTACACCTTC	TRBV9	TRBJ1-2	few	.
CASSMSGRTEAFF	TGTGCCAGTAGTATGTCAGGGAGGACTGAAGCTTTCTTT	TRBV19	TRBJ1-1	.	.
CASSETATNEKLFF	TGTGCCAGCTCAGAGACTGCAACTAATGAAAAACTGTTTTTT	TRBV18	TRBJ1-4	.	.
CASSYPENASHEQYF	TGTGCCAGCAGTTACCCCGAGAACGCCTCGCACGAGCAGTACTTC	TRBV6-6	TRBJ2-7	once	.
CASSLLRAANTGELFF	TGTGCCAGCAGCTTACTGAGGGCGGCGAACACCGGGGAGCTGTTTTTT	TRBV7-2	TRBJ2-2	.	.
CASSLEPRQGLNEKLFF	TGTGCCAGCAGCTTGGAACCCCGACAGGGCTTAAATGAAAAACTGTTTTTT	TRBV7-8	TRBJ1-4	.	TRBD1